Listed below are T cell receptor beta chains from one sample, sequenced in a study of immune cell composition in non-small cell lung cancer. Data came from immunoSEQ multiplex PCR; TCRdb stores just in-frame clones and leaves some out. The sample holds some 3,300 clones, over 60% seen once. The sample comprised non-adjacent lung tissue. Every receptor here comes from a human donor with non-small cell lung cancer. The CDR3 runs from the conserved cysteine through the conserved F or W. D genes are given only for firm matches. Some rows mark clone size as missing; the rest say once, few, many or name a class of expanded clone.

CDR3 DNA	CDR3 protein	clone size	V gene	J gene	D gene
TGCAGTACAGGGGGGTTCCGCGAGCAGTACTTC	CSTGGFREQYF	NA	TRBV20-1	TRBJ2-7	TRBD1
TGCGCCAGCAGCTTCGGGGGGTACGAGCAGTACTTC	CASSFGGYEQYF	NA	TRBV5-1	TRBJ2-7	TRBD2
TGCGCCAGCAGCGGTCCAGACAGGGGGTCAACATTAGCCAAAAACATTCAGTACTTC	CASSGPDRGSTLAKNIQYF	NA	TRBV4-1	TRBJ2-4	TRBD1
TGTGCCAGCAGCTTGGCTTCCCCTCGACTAGCGGGATCCCAAGAGACCCAGTACTTC	CASSLASPRLAGSQETQYF	NA	TRBV5-4	TRBJ2-5	TRBD2
TGCAGCGTTGATGGGACTAGCGGGAGTTTCAATACGCAGTATTTT	CSVDGTSGSFNTQYF	NA	TRBV29-1	TRBJ2-3	TRBD2
TGTGCCAGCAGTCTCCAGCGACTCGGAGGGACCCAGTACTTC	CASSLQRLGGTQYF	few	TRBV27	TRBJ2-5	NA
TGTGCCAGCTCGAAAGGATCCGACACCGGGGAGCTGTTTTTT	CASSKGSDTGELFF	NA	TRBV5-4	TRBJ2-2	NA
TGTGCCAGCAGCCCCGGTCCCGCTAGCGGGAAGTACAATGAGCAGTTCTTC	CASSPGPASGKYNEQFF	NA	TRBV28	TRBJ2-1	TRBD2
TGTGCCAGCAGCTCTAGGGGGGTGTCCTACGAGCAGTACTTC	CASSSRGVSYEQYF	NA	TRBV11-3	TRBJ2-7	NA
TGTGCCAGCAGCAAAAGCTCCTATAATTCACCCCTCCACTTT	CASSKSSYNSPLHF	few	TRBV21-1	TRBJ1-6	NA
TGTGCCAGCAGCTTGGGGACTAGCGGGTTCTCCTACAATGAGCAGTTCTTC	CASSLGTSGFSYNEQFF	NA	TRBV5-4	TRBJ2-1	TRBD2
TGTGCCAGCAGCCTCGGGGGGCAGGGAACATACGAGCAGTACTTC	CASSLGGQGTYEQYF	NA	TRBV11-2	TRBJ2-7	NA
TGTGCCAGCAGTTACTCTGGACTAGCCAAAAACATTCAGTACTTC	CASSYSGLAKNIQYF	few	TRBV6-5	TRBJ2-4	NA
TGTGCCAGCAGGAAAAAAACGGGACGTACGGGGGACGATCCCTACGAGCAGTACTTC	CASRKKTGRTGDDPYEQYF	few	TRBV27	TRBJ2-7	NA
TGTGCCAGCATCCGGACTAGCGGGAGTCCCAACAATGAGCAGTTCTTC	CASIRTSGSPNNEQFF	few	TRBV5-6	TRBJ2-1	TRBD2
TGTGCCAGCTCACAGGACCGGAACACTGAAGCTTTCTTT	CASSQDRNTEAFF	NA	TRBV18	TRBJ1-1	NA